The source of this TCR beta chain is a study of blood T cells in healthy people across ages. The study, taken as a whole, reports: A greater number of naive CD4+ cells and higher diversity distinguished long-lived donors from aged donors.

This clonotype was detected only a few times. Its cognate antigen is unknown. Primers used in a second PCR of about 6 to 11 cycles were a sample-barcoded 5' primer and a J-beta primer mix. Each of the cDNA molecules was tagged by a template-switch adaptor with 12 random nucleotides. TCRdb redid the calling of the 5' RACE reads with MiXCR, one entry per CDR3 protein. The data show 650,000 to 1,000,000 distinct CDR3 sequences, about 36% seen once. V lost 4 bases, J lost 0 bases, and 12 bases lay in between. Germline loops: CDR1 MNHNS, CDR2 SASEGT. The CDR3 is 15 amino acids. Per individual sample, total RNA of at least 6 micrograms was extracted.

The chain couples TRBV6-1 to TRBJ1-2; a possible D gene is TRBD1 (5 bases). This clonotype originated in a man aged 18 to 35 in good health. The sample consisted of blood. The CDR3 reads CASSGSGRPNYGYTF. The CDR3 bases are TGTGCCAGCAGTGGATCGGGACGGCCTAACTATGGCTACACCTTC.